The T cell receptor (beta chain) under discussion was sequenced for a study of blood T cell repertoires in COVID-19. In the study overall: Sources were T cells, B-cell-depleted T cells, or PBMCs; the material itself was cDNA or gDNA.

J gave up 8 bases and V 4 bases, and 10 bases lay outside the gene matches. Germline lookup yields CDR1 SGDLS and CDR2 YYNGEE. The CDR3 is made up of 15 amino acids. The repertoire was sequenced with immunoSEQ multiplex PCR; TCRdb's copy has only in-frame clones and lacks some. The profile shows about 170,000 clones, approximately 83% of them singletons. Sequenced input: peripheral blood. The TCR originated in a woman aged 80 or over with acute or convalescent COVID-19. The rearrangement links TRBV9 to TRBJ1-4; 8 bases fit TRBD1. CDR3 in amino acids: CASSIGTGGVEKLFF. For the CDR3, the DNA is TGTGCCAGCAGCATCGGGACAGGTGGAGTAGAAAAACTGTTTTTT. Full variable domain (remainder filled in from reference TRBV9 and TRBJ1-4): DSGVTQTPKHLITATGQRVTLRCSPRSGDLSVYWYQQSLDQGLQFLIQYYNGEERAKGNILERFSAQQFPDLHSELNLSSLELGDSALYFCASSIGTGGVEKLFFGSGTQLSVL.